A selection of T cell receptor beta chains follows, all from one sample in a study of blood T cell repertoires in COVID-19. Clones were read by immunoSEQ multiplex PCR, and TCRdb kept only the in-frame ones, dropping some. The sample lists about 250,000 clones, 84% occurring once. What was sequenced was peripheral blood. These receptors were obtained from a man aged 50-60 years with acute or convalescent COVID-19. CDR3s include the opening cysteine and the closing phenylalanine or tryptophan. The order of the fields is J gene, V gene, clone size, D gene, CDR3 DNA, CDR3 protein. D genes are given only for firm matches. Rows may omit the clone size; those that give it use once, few, many or a size class.

>TRBJ2-5|TRBV15|-|TRBD2
TGTGCCACCAGCAGAGATCGTACTAGCGGGAGAGAGACCCAGTACTTC
CATSRDRTSGRETQYF
>TRBJ2-2|TRBV24-1|-|TRBD2
TGTGCCACCAGTTTCGCCAGCGGGAGTTTCGGCGGGGAGCTGTTTTTT
CATSFASGSFGGELFF
>TRBJ1-2|TRBV29-1|-|-
TGCAGCGTTTCCCCAAGGCGGGGTAACTATGGCTACACCTTC
CSVSPRRGNYGYTF
>TRBJ2-3|TRBV7-6|-|-
TGTGCCAGCAGCTTACCGGGAGCTAGCACAGATACGCAGTATTTT
CASSLPGASTDTQYF
>TRBJ2-7|TRBV12-5|few|-
TGTGCTAGTGGTTTGGGGGCTGGGCTCTACGAGCAGTACTTC
CASGLGAGLYEQYF
>TRBJ2-1|TRBV5-1|-|TRBD2
TGCGCCAGCAGCTTGGCGTGGGCTAGCGGGTACAATGAGCAGTTCTTC
CASSLAWASGYNEQFF
>TRBJ1-4|TRBV5-5|-|-
TGTGCCAGCAGCTCAGGGGCGAGTGGTGAAAAACTGTTTTTT
CASSSGASGEKLFF
>TRBJ2-1|TRBV7-9|-|-
TGTGCCAGCAGCCGACCCAGGACAGACTCCCATGAGCAGTTCTTC
CASSRPRTDSHEQFF
>TRBJ1-2|TRBV2|-|-
TGTGCCACACTGGCCAGGGGCTATGGCTACACCTTC
CATLARGYGYTF
>TRBJ1-1|TRBV5-1|-|-
TGCGCCAGCGGCCAGGGTCGGACCACTGAAGCTTTCTTT
CASGQGRTTEAFF
>TRBJ1-4|TRBV6-6|-|-
TGTGCCAGCAGTTACGGGGCAGGGCGGCAGGAAAAACTGTTTTTT
CASSYGAGRQEKLFF
>TRBJ2-4|TRBV9|-|-
TGTGCCAGCAGCGACGGGACACTCCATGGACAGTACTTC
CASSDGTLHGQYF
>TRBJ1-3|TRBV4-2|few|TRBD1
TGTGCCAGCAGCCAAGTGGGACAGGGTCGGTCTGGAAACACCATATATTTT
CASSQVGQGRSGNTIYF
>TRBJ2-4|TRBV9|-|-
TGTGCCAGCAGCGTAGGTTTTGGGGCCCGTAACATTCAGTACTTC
CASSVGFGARNIQYF
>TRBJ1-6|TRBV14|-|TRBD1
TGTGCCAGCAGCCAAGATTTATGGGGACAGGGCTCCTATAATTCACCCCTCCACTTT
CASSQDLWGQGSYNSPLHF
>TRBJ2-1|TRBV5-1|-|TRBD2
TGCGCCAGCAGCTTAAGGACTAGCGGGGGCTCCTACAATGAGCAGTTCTTC
CASSLRTSGGSYNEQFF
>TRBJ1-6|TRBV5-1|-|TRBD1
TGCGCCAGCAGCCTAGGACAGGCCACAGAGTCACCCCTCCACTTT
CASSLGQATESPLHF
>TRBJ1-2|TRBV5-5|once|-
TGTGCCAGCAGCTTGGCCGGGAGCTATGGCTACACCTTC
CASSLAGSYGYTF
>TRBJ1-1|TRBV7-8|-|-
TGTGCCAGCAGCTTAGATGGGCGGGATGGGGTCGGAGCTTTCTTT
CASSLDGRDGVGAFF
>TRBJ1-2|TRBV24-1|-|TRBD1
TGTGCCACCAGTGATCCCGGGACAGGGTTCGATGGCTACACCTTC
CATSDPGTGFDGYTF
>TRBJ2-5|TRBV7-9|-|-
TGTGCCAGCAGCTTCGGAGTAGGGGGAGAGACCCAGTACTTC
CASSFGVGGETQYF
>TRBJ2-3|TRBV7-2|-|TRBD2
TGTGCCAGCAGCTCGGGACTAGCGGGAGGGCCGATCGGGGATACGCAGTATTTT
CASSSGLAGGPIGDTQYF
>TRBJ1-2|TRBV10-3|-|-
TGTGCCATCAGTTACGGAGGTACGAACTATGGCTACACCTTC
CAISYGGTNYGYTF
>TRBJ2-7|TRBV5-1|-|TRBD2
TGCGCCAGCCAAGGGACTAGCGGGGGGATGCAGTACTTC
CASQGTSGGMQYF
>TRBJ1-6|TRBV5-1|-|TRBD1
TGCGCCAGCAGCTTGTGGGACAGGGGAAATTCACCCCTCCACTTT
CASSLWDRGNSPLHF
>TRBJ2-1|TRBV24-1|-|TRBD1
TGTGCCACCAGTGATCCGGGACAGGACTACAATGAGCAGTTCTTC
CATSDPGQDYNEQFF
>TRBJ2-1|TRBV19|-|TRBD2
TGTGCCAGTAGTATATGGGGGACTAACAACGACAATGAGCAGTTCTTC
CASSIWGTNNDNEQFF
>TRBJ2-3|TRBV5-1|-|TRBD2
TGCGCCAGCAGCTTGGTTCAGAGCGGGGGCACAGATACGCAGTATTTT
CASSLVQSGGTDTQYF
>TRBJ1-6|TRBV11-1|-|-
TGTGCCAGCAGCTCCCTGCAGGGACCCCTCCACTTT
CASSSLQGPLHF
>TRBJ1-1|TRBV10-3|-|-
TGTGCCATCAGTAGACAGAGTAACACTGAAGCTTTCTTT
CAISRQSNTEAFF
>TRBJ2-3|TRBV9|-|-
TGTGCCAGCAGCGTTCCCCCAGGGGAAGGCACGCAGTATTTT
CASSVPPGEGTQYF
>TRBJ2-2|TRBV24-1|once|-
TGTGCCACCAGCCCACGAGGGCGCAAGGATAGCGGGGAGCTGTTTTTT
CATSPRGRKDSGELFF
>TRBJ2-5|TRBV5-5|-|TRBD2
TGTGCCAGCAGCACATGGGGGGGAGGGCCTCGAGAGACCCAGTACTTC
CASSTWGGGPRETQYF
>TRBJ2-2|TRBV2|-|-
TGTGCCAGCATACCCCAACTAGGAACGAACACCGGGGAGCTGTTTTTT
CASIPQLGTNTGELFF
>TRBJ2-7|TRBV6-1|-|TRBD1
TGTGCCAGCAGTGAAGCGATGGGACAGGGCCCCTACGAGCAGTACTTC
CASSEAMGQGPYEQYF
>TRBJ2-1|TRBV19|-|TRBD2
TGTGCCAGTGGGACTAGCGGGTTCTACAATGAGCAGTTCTTC
CASGTSGFYNEQFF
>TRBJ1-2|TRBV7-9|-|-
TGTGCCAGCAGCTTAGGGGCAGATACCTATGTAGGCTACACCTTC
CASSLGADTYVGYTF
>TRBJ2-2|TRBV3-1/TRBV3-2|-|TRBD2
TGTGCCAGCAGGTTAGCGGGGACGAACACCGGGGAGCTGTTTTTT
CASRLAGTNTGELFF
>TRBJ2-1|TRBV10-3|-|-
TGTGCCTCCGGAGGCGTTGAGCAGTTCTTC
CASGGVEQFF
>TRBJ1-5|TRBV7-9|-|TRBD1
TGTGCCAGCAGCTATTGGGGGGGACAGGGAAGCAATCAGCCCCAGCATTTT
CASSYWGGQGSNQPQHF